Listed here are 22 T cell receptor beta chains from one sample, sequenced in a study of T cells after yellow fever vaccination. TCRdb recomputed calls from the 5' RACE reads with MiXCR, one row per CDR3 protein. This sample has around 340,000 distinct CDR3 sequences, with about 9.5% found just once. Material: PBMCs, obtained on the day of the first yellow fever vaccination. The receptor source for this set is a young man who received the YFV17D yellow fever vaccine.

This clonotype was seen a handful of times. CDR3 DNA sequence: TGTGCCACCAGTGATCAGGGCCAAGAGACCCAGTACTTC. Translating gives CATSDQGQETQYF. The chain couples TRBV24-1 to TRBJ2-5; D is perhaps TRBD1 (5 bases). The V and J ends lost 3 bases and 1 base respectively, with 5 bases between them. Germline CDR1 reads KGHDR; CDR2 reads SFDVKD. This CDR3 region has 13 residues.

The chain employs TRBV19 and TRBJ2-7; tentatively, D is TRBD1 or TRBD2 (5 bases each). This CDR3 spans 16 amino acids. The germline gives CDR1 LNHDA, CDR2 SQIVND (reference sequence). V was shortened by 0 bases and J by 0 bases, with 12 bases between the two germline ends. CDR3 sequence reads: CASSIERGASSYEQYF. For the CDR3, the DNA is TGTGCCAGTAGTATAGAGAGAGGGGCAAGCTCCTACGAGCAGTACTTC.

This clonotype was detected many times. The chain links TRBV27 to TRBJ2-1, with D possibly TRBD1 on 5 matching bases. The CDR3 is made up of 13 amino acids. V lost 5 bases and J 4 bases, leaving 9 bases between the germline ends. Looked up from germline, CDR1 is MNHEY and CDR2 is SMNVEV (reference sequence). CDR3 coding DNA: TGTGCCAGCAGTCCGACAGAATACAATGAGCAGTTCTTC. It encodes CASSPTEYNEQFF.

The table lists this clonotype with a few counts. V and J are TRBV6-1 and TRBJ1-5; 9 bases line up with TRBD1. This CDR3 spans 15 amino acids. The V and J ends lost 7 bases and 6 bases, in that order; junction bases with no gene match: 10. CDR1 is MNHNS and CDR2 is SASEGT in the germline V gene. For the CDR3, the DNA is TGTGCCAGCACCCGGGGGACAGGGTCCGGTCAGCCCCAGCATTTT. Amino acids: CASTRGTGSGQPQHF.

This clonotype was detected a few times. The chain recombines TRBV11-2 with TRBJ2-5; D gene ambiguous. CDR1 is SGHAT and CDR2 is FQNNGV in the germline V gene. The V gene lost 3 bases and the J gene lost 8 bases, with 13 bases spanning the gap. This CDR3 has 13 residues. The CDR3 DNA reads TGTGCCAGCAGCTTCTCCGGCGAAGGTACCCAGTACTTC. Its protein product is CASSFSGEGTQYF.

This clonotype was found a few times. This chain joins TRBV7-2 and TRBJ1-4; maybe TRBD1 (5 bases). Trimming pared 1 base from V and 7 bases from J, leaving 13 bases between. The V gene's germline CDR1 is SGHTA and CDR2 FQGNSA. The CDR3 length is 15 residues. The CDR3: CASSLVRQGLEKLFF. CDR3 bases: TGTGCCAGCAGCTTAGTCCGCCAGGGACTTGAAAAACTGTTTTTT.

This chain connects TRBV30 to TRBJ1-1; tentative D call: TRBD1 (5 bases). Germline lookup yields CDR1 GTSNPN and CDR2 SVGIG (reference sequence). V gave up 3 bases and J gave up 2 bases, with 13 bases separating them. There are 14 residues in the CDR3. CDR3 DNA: TGTGCCTGGAGGAGGGACGGAACCAACACTGAAGCTTTCTTT. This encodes CAWRRDGTNTEAFF.

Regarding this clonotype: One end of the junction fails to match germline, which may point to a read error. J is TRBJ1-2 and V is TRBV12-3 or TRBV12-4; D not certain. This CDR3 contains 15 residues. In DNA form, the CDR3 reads TGTGCCAGCAGCTTAGGAAAAGACGCTTCCTATGGCTACACCTTC. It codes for CASSLGKDASYGYTF.

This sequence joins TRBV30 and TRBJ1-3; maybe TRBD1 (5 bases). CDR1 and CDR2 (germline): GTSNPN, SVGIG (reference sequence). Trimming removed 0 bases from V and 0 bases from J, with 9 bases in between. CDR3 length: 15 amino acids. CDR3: CAWSVGRGSGNTIYF. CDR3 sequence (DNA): TGTGCCTGGAGTGTCGGGAGGGGCTCTGGAAACACCATATATTTT.

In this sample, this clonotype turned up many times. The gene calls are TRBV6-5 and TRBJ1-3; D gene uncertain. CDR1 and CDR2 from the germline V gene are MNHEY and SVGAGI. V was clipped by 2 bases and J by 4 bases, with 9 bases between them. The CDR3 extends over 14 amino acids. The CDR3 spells CASSYTGSGNTIYF. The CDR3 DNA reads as TGTGCCAGCAGTTACACGGGGTCGGGAAACACCATATATTTT.

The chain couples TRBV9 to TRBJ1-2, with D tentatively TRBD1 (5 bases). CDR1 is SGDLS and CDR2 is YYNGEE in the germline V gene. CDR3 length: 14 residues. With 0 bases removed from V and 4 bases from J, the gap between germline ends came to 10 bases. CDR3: CASSVAGGTYGYTF. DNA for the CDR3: TGTGCCAGCAGCGTAGCTGGGGGGACCTATGGCTACACCTTC.

CDR3 in amino acids: CASSSGTSQETQYF. The DNA of the CDR3 is TGTGCCAGCAGCTCCGGGACCTCTCAAGAGACCCAGTACTTC. This chain joins TRBV7-9 and TRBJ2-5, with D possibly called TRBD1 or TRBD2 (5 bases each). The V gene lost 4 bases and the J gene lost 2 bases, with 11 bases spanning the gap. Germline values: CDR1 SEHNR, CDR2 FQNEAQ (reference sequence). CDR3 length equals 14 residues.

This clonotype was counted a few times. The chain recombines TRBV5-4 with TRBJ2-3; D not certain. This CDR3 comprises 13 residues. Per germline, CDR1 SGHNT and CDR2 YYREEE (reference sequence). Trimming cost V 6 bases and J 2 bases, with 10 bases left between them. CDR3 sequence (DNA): TGTGCCAGCAAGGGCCAGCTCACAGATACGCAGTATTTT. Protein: CASKGQLTDTQYF.

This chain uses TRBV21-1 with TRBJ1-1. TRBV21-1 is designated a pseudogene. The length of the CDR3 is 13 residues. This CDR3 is CASTPSGNTEAFF. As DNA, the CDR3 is TGTGCCAGCACCCCAAGTGGGAACACTGAAGCTTTCTTT.

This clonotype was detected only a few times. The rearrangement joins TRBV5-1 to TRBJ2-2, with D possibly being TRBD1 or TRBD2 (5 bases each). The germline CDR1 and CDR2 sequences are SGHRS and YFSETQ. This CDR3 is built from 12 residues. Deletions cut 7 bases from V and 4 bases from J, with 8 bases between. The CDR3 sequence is CASLGVTGELFF. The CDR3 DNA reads TGCGCCAGCCTGGGGGTCACCGGGGAGCTGTTTTTT.

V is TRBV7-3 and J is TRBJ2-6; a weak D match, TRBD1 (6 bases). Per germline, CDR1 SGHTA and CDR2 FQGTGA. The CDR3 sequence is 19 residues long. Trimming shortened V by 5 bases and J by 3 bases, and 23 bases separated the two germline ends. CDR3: CASSPRTGPFLIGANVLTF. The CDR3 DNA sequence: TGTGCCAGCAGCCCACGCACAGGGCCTTTTCTAATTGGGGCCAACGTCCTGACTTTC.

The CDR3 spells CASSMRSGHEQYV. The DNA for the CDR3 is TGTGCCAGTAGTATGCGGTCCGGTCACGAGCAGTACGTC. The J gene is TRBJ2-7, the V gene TRBV19; D uncertain. With 3 bases removed from V and 5 bases from J, the gap between germline ends came to 11 bases. The CDR3 runs to 13 residues. The germline CDR1 and CDR2 sequences are LNHDA and SQIVND (reference sequence).

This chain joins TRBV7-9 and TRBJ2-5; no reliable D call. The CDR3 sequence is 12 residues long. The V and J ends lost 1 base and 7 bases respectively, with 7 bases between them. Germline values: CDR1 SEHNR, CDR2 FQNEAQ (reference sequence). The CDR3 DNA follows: TGTGCCAGCAGCTTAGAGGAAAGGACCCAGTACTTC. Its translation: CASSLEERTQYF.

In nucleotides, the CDR3 is TGTGCCAGCAGCTTTCCCAGCGGGGGGGCAGGAAAGCAAGAGACCCAGTACTTC. The encoded protein is CASSFPSGGAGKQETQYF. This chain links TRBV11-1 with TRBJ2-5; 10 nucleotides match TRBD2. Germline V gene lookup returns CDR1 SGHAT and CDR2 FQDESV (reference sequence). There are 18 residues in the CDR3. J was trimmed by 2 bases and V by 3 bases; bases with no gene match: 12.

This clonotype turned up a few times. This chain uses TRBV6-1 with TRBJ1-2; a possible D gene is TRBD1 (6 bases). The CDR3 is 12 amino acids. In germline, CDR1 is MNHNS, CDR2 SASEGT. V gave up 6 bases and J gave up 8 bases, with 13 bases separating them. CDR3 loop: CASSRGFEGYTF. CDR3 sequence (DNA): TGTGCCAGCAGCAGGGGTTTCGAGGGCTACACCTTC.

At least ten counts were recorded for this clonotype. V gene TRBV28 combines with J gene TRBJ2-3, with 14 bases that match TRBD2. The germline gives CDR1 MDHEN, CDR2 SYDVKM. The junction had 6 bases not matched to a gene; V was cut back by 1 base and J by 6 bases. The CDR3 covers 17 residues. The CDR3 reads CASSLSGLAGGPDTQYF. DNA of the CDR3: TGTGCCAGCAGTTTATCCGGACTAGCGGGGGGCCCCGATACGCAGTATTTT.

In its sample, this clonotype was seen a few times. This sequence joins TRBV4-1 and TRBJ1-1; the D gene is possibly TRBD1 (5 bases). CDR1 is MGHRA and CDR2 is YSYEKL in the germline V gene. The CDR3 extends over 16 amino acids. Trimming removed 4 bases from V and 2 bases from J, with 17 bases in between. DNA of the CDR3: TGCGCCAGCAGCCCCATTGGCAGGGCCTTTAACACTGAAGCTTTCTTT. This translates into CASSPIGRAFNTEAFF.